These 24 T cell receptor beta chains were all obtained from the same sample, sequenced in a study of PD-L1 blockade in urothelial cancer. The time point denotes: pretreatment peripheral blood. Repertoires were generated with immunoSEQ multiplex PCR, while TCRdb's copy carries only in-frame clones and drops some. The sample lists approximately 47,000 clones, roughly 80% seen once, with more than 1.5% in the top ten. The source material was PBMCs, sampled around atezolizumab (anti-PD-L1) treatment. These receptors all stem from a man between 45 and 60 years old with urothelial cancer.

The J gene is TRBJ1-5, the V gene TRBV19; tentative D call: TRBD1 (5 bases). This CDR3 is 18 amino acids long. Looked up from germline, CDR1 is LNHDA and CDR2 is SQIVND (reference sequence). Trimming pared 5 bases from V and 1 base from J, leaving 21 bases between. CDR3 bases: TGTGCCAGTAGTGTCTCGGGACTAGGTTTCGTCAGCAATCAGCCCCAGCATTTT. This codes for CASSVSGLGFVSNQPQHF.

The rearrangement uses TRBV7-9 and TRBJ2-5; D might be TRBD2 (5 bases). V was clipped by 0 bases and J by 4 bases, with 9 bases between them. Germline V CDR1 and CDR2: SEHNR, FQNEAQ (reference sequence). The CDR3 extends over 14 amino acids. The CDR3 DNA sequence: TGTGCCAGCAGCTTAGCGAGGGCCTCAGAGACCCAGTACTTC. Its translation is CASSLARASETQYF.

The chain uses TRBV10-3 and TRBJ2-3; TRBD2 matches 14 bases. V gave up 2 bases and J gave up 4 bases; unmatched junction bases: 8. Germline V gene data show CDR1 as ENHRY and CDR2 as SYGVKD. The CDR3 is made up of 18 amino acids. The CDR3 bases are TGTGCCATCAGTGAGCCCGGACTAGCGGGAGGTAGGGCAGATACGCAGTATTTT. Translating gives CAISEPGLAGGRADTQYF.

The chain links TRBV25-1 to TRBJ2-5, with 7 nucleotides matching TRBD1. Trimming cost V 2 bases and J 5 bases; bases outside gene matches: 8. Germline V gene data show CDR1 as MGHDK and CDR2 as SYGVNS. This CDR3 comprises 15 residues. DNA for the CDR3: TGTGCCAGCAGTGAACCCCAGGGCAGGGGGGAGACCCAGTACTTC. Its protein product is CASSEPQGRGETQYF.

V usage is TRBV4-1 and J usage is TRBJ1-4, with D possibly matching TRBD1 (6 bases). Germline V gives CDR1 MGHRA, CDR2 YSYEKL. The CDR3 spans 16 residues. The germline V and J ends were trimmed by 2 bases and 0 bases, with 10 bases remaining between them. The CDR3 region is CASSQNTGTTNEKLFF. For the CDR3, the DNA is TGCGCCAGCAGCCAAAACACAGGGACAACTAATGAAAAACTGTTTTTT.

This clone was detected once. This chain uses TRBV5-4 with TRBJ2-2; D ambiguous. Germline lookup yields CDR1 SGHNT and CDR2 YYREEE (reference sequence). The CDR3 has 14 residues. Trimming cost V 4 bases and J 4 bases, with 11 bases left between them. CDR3 region: CASSPQLGTGELFF. For the CDR3, the DNA is TGTGCCAGCAGCCCACAGCTTGGCACCGGGGAGCTGTTTTTT.

V gene TRBV7-2 combines with J gene TRBJ2-5; no firm D call. The CDR3 length is 14 residues. Germline CDR1 reads SGHTA; CDR2 reads FQGNSA. With 0 bases removed from V and 2 bases from J, the gap between germline ends came to 7 bases. CDR3 DNA sequence: TGTGCCAGCAGCTTAGCCAGGCATCAAGAGACCCAGTACTTC. Protein: CASSLARHQETQYF.

Notes on this clone: Sequence at one end of the junction differs from germline and may be a read error. The CDR3, as DNA: TGTGCTAGCAGAACCAGTTCAGTCGGGGAGCTGTTTTTT. It is translated as CASRTSSVGELFF. The chain has TRBV7-7 and TRBJ2-2; no clear D. Germline V gene lookup returns CDR1 SSHAT and CDR2 FNYEAQ (reference sequence). The CDR3 contains 13 residues.

This chain joins TRBV6-1 and TRBJ1-1, with TRBD1 matching 10 bases. The V segment lost 4 bases and the J segment 4 bases; nucleotides outside the gene matches: 6. Germline V CDR1 and CDR2: MNHNS, SASEGT. The CDR3 extends over 15 amino acids. The CDR3: CASSARTGGFTEAFF. CDR3 coding DNA: TGTGCCAGCAGTGCCCGGACAGGGGGATTCACTGAAGCTTTCTTT.

The CDR3, as DNA: TGTGCCAGTAGTGTCACCACGGGACTCCAAGAGACCCAGTACTTC. Amino acid sequence: CASSVTTGLQETQYF. V is TRBV19 and J is TRBJ2-5, with TRBD2 as a possible D gene (6 bases). CDR3 size: 15 residues. The germline V and J ends were trimmed by 5 bases and 1 base, with 14 bases remaining between them. CDR1 and CDR2 from the germline V gene are LNHDA and SQIVND (reference sequence).

This chain uses TRBV28 with TRBJ1-4; 7 bases line up with TRBD1. After removal of 7 bases from V and 2 bases from J, the junction contained 4 bases not matched to a gene. This CDR3 comprises 14 residues. Germline V gives CDR1 MDHEN, CDR2 SYDVKM. CDR3 loop: CASKGAQTNEKLFF. In DNA, the CDR3 is TGTGCCAGCAAGGGGGCGCAGACTAATGAAAAACTGTTTTTT.

This chain joins TRBV7-3 and TRBJ1-1; D may be TRBD1 (5 bases). This CDR3 spans 13 amino acids. The germline V gene has CDR1 SGHTA and CDR2 FQGTGA. Trimming stripped 2 bases from V and 1 base from J, with 5 bases between. Here the CDR3 reads CASSLDRNTEAFF. CDR3 nucleotide sequence: TGTGCCAGCAGCTTAGACAGGAACACTGAAGCTTTCTTT.

J is TRBJ2-5 and V is TRBV5-4, with D possibly TRBD1 on 7 matching bases. The V end was cut by 4 bases, the J end by 3 bases, with 16 bases between. Germline loops: CDR1 SGHNT, CDR2 YYREEE (reference sequence). There are 15 residues in the CDR3. The CDR3 bases are TGTGCCAGCAGCCCTGGGGGCAGGGGGGAAGAGACCCAGTACTTC. This translates into CASSPGGRGEETQYF.

V is TRBV9 and J is TRBJ1-1, with 8 bases aligning to TRBD1. Germline CDR1 and CDR2: SGDLS and YYNGEE. The J segment lost 1 base and the V segment lost 3 bases, leaving 5 bases of the junction unmatched. The CDR3 covers 15 residues. CDR3 amino acids: CASSARQGKNTEAFF. CDR3 DNA: TGTGCCAGCAGCGCTCGACAGGGGAAGAACACTGAAGCTTTCTTT. Full variable domain (rest looked up from reference TRBV9 and TRBJ1-1): DSGVTQTPKHLITATGQRVTLRCSPRSGDLSVYWYQQSLDQGLQFLIQYYNGEERAKGNILERFSAQQFPDLHSELNLSSLELGDSALYFCASSARQGKNTEAFFGQGTRLTVV.

This chain connects TRBV11-2 to TRBJ2-1, with TRBD1 matching over 8 bases. The germline V gene encodes CDR1 SGHAT and CDR2 FQNNGV. J was trimmed by 8 bases and V by 5 bases; bases with no gene match: 11. CDR3 length equals 15 residues. In DNA form, the CDR3 reads TGTGCCAGCAGCCAGAGACAGGGGAGTAGCGATGAGCAGTTCTTC. This sequence encodes CASSQRQGSSDEQFF.

The chain recombines TRBV7-9 with TRBJ1-3, with D unclear. With 1 base removed from V and 0 bases from J, the gap between germline ends came to 4 bases. CDR1 and CDR2 from the germline V gene are SEHNR and FQNEAQ (reference sequence). The CDR3 has 14 amino acids. In DNA, the CDR3 is TGTGCCAGCAGCTTAGGTCACTCTGGAAACACCATATATTTT. It codes for CASSLGHSGNTIYF.

This clone was seen more than once but under ten times. V gene TRBV10-3 combines with J gene TRBJ1-1, with a weak D call TRBD1 (6 bases). Trimming took 10 bases from V and 6 from J, leaving 15 bases between them. The germline CDR1 and CDR2 sequences are ENHRY and SYGVKD. This CDR3 spans 12 amino acids. CDR3 in DNA: TGTGCCACGGGAGGCGGGGGCTCTGAAGCTTTCTTT. This encodes CATGGGGSEAFF.

V and J are TRBV4-2 and TRBJ2-1; maybe TRBD2 (6 bases). The germline gives CDR1 LGHNA, CDR2 YNFKEQ. Trimming cost V 5 bases and J 2 bases, with 7 bases left between them. The CDR3 is 13 residues long. In DNA form, the CDR3 reads TGTGCCAGCAGCACGGGGGCCTACAATGAGCAGTTCTTC. Translated: CASSTGAYNEQFF.

This rearrangement joins TRBV10-2 to TRBJ1-3, with 7 bases identical to TRBD1. This CDR3 is built from 13 residues. The germline gives CDR1 WSHSY, CDR2 SAAADI. With 4 bases clipped from V and 4 bases from J, the junction kept 1 base outside the gene matches. The CDR3 spells CASSGTGGNTIYF. The CDR3 DNA reads TGCGCCAGCAGTGGGACAGGAGGAAACACCATATATTTT.

The J gene is TRBJ1-5, the V gene TRBV28; no clear D gene. The CDR3 loop spans 13 amino acids. The ends were cut back, 7 bases at V and 2 bases at J, with 9 bases in the middle. Germline values: CDR1 MDHEN, CDR2 SYDVKM. CDR3 DNA sequence: TGTGCCAGCACCTTAGAGGGCAATCAGCCCCAGCATTTT. Protein product: CASTLEGNQPQHF.

The chain employs TRBV6-5 and TRBJ1-5, with D possibly matching TRBD1 (5 bases). Trimming took off 6 bases at V and 12 bases at J, with 18 bases between the two ends. CDR3 length equals 13 residues. Germline loops: CDR1 MNHEY, CDR2 SVGAGI. The CDR3 DNA follows: TGTGCCAGCAGCCTAAACGAACGGGGGGTCCAGCATTTT. Encoded protein: CASSLNERGVQHF.

This chain links TRBV19 with TRBJ2-1, with TRBD2 identical over 9 bases. The germline gives CDR1 LNHDA, CDR2 SQIVND (reference sequence). The length of the CDR3 is 16 residues. Germline trimming cut 3 bases from V and 5 bases from J; bases unmatched to any gene: 8. The CDR3 loop is CASSMLGGGAHNEQFF. CDR3 nucleotide sequence: TGTGCCAGTAGTATGCTTGGCGGGGGGGCCCACAATGAGCAGTTCTTC.

The V call is TRBV30, the J call TRBJ1-2, with 8 bases aligning to TRBD1. V dropped 5 bases and J dropped 1; count of bases not matched to a gene: 0. Germline V gene sequence: CDR1 GTSNPN, CDR2 SVGIG (reference sequence). This CDR3 region has 12 residues. CDR3 region: CAWGQGNYGYTF. The DNA of the CDR3 is TGTGCCTGGGGACAGGGTAACTATGGCTACACCTTC.

In nucleotides, the CDR3 is TGTGCCAGCAGCGCCGACAGAGGAGCTTACGAGCAGTACTTC. Translated: CASSADRGAYEQYF. The V and J genes are TRBV9 and TRBJ2-7, with TRBD1 as a possible D gene (5 bases). Germline-derived CDR1 and CDR2 are SGDLS and YYNGEE. V lost 3 bases, J lost 4 bases, and 14 bases lay in between. The CDR3 sequence is 14 residues long.